One sample yielded the 16 T cell receptor beta chains listed below, sequenced in a study of PD-1 blockade in mismatch repair-deficient tumors. Sequenced by immunoSEQ multiplex PCR; TCRdb stores in-frame clones only, minus some. The sample lists around 120,000 clones; about 88% were seen once. Sequenced here: peripheral blood, sampled 44 weeks after starting pembrolizumab. The receptors stem from an adult with mismatch repair-deficient cancer.

This rearrangement joins TRBV14 to TRBJ2-2, with a tentative D call TRBD1 (6 bases). V lost 3 bases and J lost 3, with 11 bases in between. This CDR3 is 15 amino acids long. Germline V gene data show CDR1 as SGHDN and CDR2 as FVKESK. Here the CDR3 DNA reads TGTGCCAGCAGCCACAGGGGTCGGTACACCGGGGAGCTGTTTTTT. Its protein product is CASSHRGRYTGELFF.

This clone was recorded only once. J is TRBJ2-6 and V is TRBV29-1, with 8 bases fitting TRBD1. The germline V gene has CDR1 SQVTM and CDR2 ANQGSEA. This CDR3 spans 14 amino acids. V lost 5 bases to trimming and J lost 5 bases; unmatched junction nucleotides: 5. CDR3 sequence (DNA): TGCAGCGTTCCAGGACAGGGCTGGGCCAACGTCCTGACTTTC. Residues: CSVPGQGWANVLTF.

The rearrangement joins TRBV28 to TRBJ2-7, with 7 bases lining up with TRBD2. Germline V CDR1 and CDR2: MDHEN, SYDVKM. Trimming at V came to 5 bases and at J to 3 bases, leaving 16 bases not matched to a gene. The CDR3 runs 17 residues. The CDR3 DNA reads TGTGCCAGCAGTGACGTCGGGGGGAGGGCCCTCCTCTACGAGCAGTACTTC. This translates into CASSDVGGRALLYEQYF.

This chain links TRBV10-2 with TRBJ1-5; 8 nucleotides match TRBD1. V dropped 5 bases and J dropped 4; count of bases not matched to a gene: 7. The CDR3 sequence is 15 residues long. Germline V lookup: CDR1 WSHSY, CDR2 SAAADI. The CDR3 DNA is TGCGCCAGCAGTCGCGACAGGGGTCCAAATCAGCCCCAGCATTTT. Encoded protein: CASSRDRGPNQPQHF.

The chain combines TRBV6-1 with TRBJ2-1; D gene unclear. The CDR3 is 10 amino acids. Per germline, CDR1 MNHNS and CDR2 SASEGT. The V end was cut by 2 bases, the J end by 10 bases, with 3 bases between. This CDR3 reads CASSEREQFF. The DNA of the CDR3 is TGTGCCAGCAGTGAAAGAGAGCAGTTCTTC.

In this sample, this clone turned up a few times. The CDR3 region is CASSDSQGSTDTQYF. DNA of the CDR3: TGTGCCAGCAGTGACTCGCAGGGGAGCACAGATACGCAGTATTTT. The chain is built from TRBV6-4 and TRBJ2-3; D perhaps matches TRBD1 (6 bases). CDR1 and CDR2 from the germline V gene are MRHNA and SNTAGT. This CDR3 contains 15 residues. V was cut by 0 bases and J by 0 bases, with 7 bases left in between.

The chain uses TRBV5-4 and TRBJ2-1; no clear D gene. Germline V lookup: CDR1 SGHNT, CDR2 YYREEE (reference sequence). This CDR3 region has 13 residues. V was clipped by 1 base and J by 5 bases, with 7 bases between them. CDR3 bases: TGTGCCAGCAGCTTGAAACCCAACAATGAGCAGTTCTTC. This encodes CASSLKPNNEQFF.

This sequence joins TRBV27 and TRBJ1-5; D not resolved. Germline V gene lookup returns CDR1 MNHEY and CDR2 SMNVEV (reference sequence). CDR3 length: 16 residues. V lost 5 bases and J lost 0, with 14 bases in between. CDR3 coding DNA: TGTGCCAGCAGTCCCTCTCAAGGGTATAGCAATCAGCCCCAGCATTTT. Its protein product is CASSPSQGYSNQPQHF.

For this clone: This is likely a read error, given that the CDR3 carries no conserved phenylalanine or tryptophan at its end. The chain uses TRBV4-2 and TRBJ2-2; D might be TRBD1 (6 bases). The V gene's germline CDR1 is LGHNA and CDR2 YNFKEQ. The CDR3 covers 12 residues. With 8 bases removed from V and 7 bases from J, the gap between germline ends came to 11 bases. For the CDR3, the DNA is TGTGCCAGCGAACAGGGAAGCGGGGAGCTGTTTTCT. Protein product: CASEQGSGELFS.

The chain links TRBV6-6 to TRBJ2-2, with TRBD2 as a possible D gene (5 bases). The CDR3 sequence is 15 residues long. The V gene's germline CDR1 is MNHNY and CDR2 SVGAGI (reference sequence). Deletions cut 3 bases from V and 6 bases from J, with 14 bases between. CDR3 in amino acids: CASSYSKRGSGELFF. CDR3 nucleotide sequence: TGTGCCAGCAGTTATTCCAAGCGAGGGTCCGGGGAGCTGTTTTTT.

The V call is TRBV6-1, the J call TRBJ2-3, with 10 bases identical to TRBD2. Trimming at V came to 2 bases and at J to 4 bases, leaving 3 bases not matched to a gene. Germline-derived CDR1 and CDR2 are MNHNS and SASEGT. CDR3 length: 15 residues. This CDR3 reads CASSELAGEADTQYF. As DNA, the CDR3 is TGTGCCAGCAGTGAACTAGCGGGAGAAGCAGATACGCAGTATTTT.

The chain links TRBV28 to TRBJ2-7; the match to TRBD1 covers 7 bases. Germline V gene sequence: CDR1 MDHEN, CDR2 SYDVKM. The junction had 7 bases not matched to a gene; V was cut back by 5 bases and J by 3 bases. The CDR3 consists of 14 residues. The CDR3 loop is CASSQGQSYYEQYF. Written as DNA, the CDR3 is TGTGCCAGCAGTCAGGGACAGTCCTACTACGAGCAGTACTTC.

A single count supports this clone. The chain uses TRBV18 and TRBJ2-3, with TRBD2 identical over 9 bases. The CDR3 totals 18 residues. CDR1 and CDR2 from the germline V gene are KGHSH and LQKENI. The V segment lost 4 bases and the J segment 0 bases; nucleotides outside the gene matches: 11. Here the CDR3 reads CASSHPLRTSASTDTQYF. The CDR3 DNA sequence: TGTGCCAGCTCACACCCACTTCGGACTAGCGCTAGCACAGATACGCAGTATTTT.

V and J are TRBV19 and TRBJ2-3; 9 positions agree with TRBD2. The CDR3 is 16 amino acids. CDR1 is LNHDA and CDR2 is SQIVND in the germline V gene (reference sequence). V lost 0 bases and J lost 4; bases outside the gene matches: 5. The CDR3 DNA reads TGTGCCAGTAGTATAGAGAAAGCGGGAGGTCCAGATACGCAGTATTTT. Translating it yields CASSIEKAGGPDTQYF.

This clone was found once. The V and J genes are TRBV30 and TRBJ1-5, with 8 bases fitting TRBD1. This CDR3 region has 15 residues. Germline CDR1 is GTSNPN and CDR2 is SVGIG (reference sequence). The J segment lost 5 bases and the V segment lost 3 bases, leaving 9 bases of the junction unmatched. CDR3 in DNA: TGTGCCTGGAGGCCGCGGGACAGGATATATCAGCCCCAGCATTTT. Residues: CAWRPRDRIYQPQHF.

This chain uses TRBV7-2 with TRBJ2-7; possibly TRBD2 for D (6 bases). Trimming took off 4 bases at V and 5 bases at J, with 9 bases between the two ends. The CDR3 totals 12 residues. CDR1 is SGHTA, CDR2 FQGNSA, per germline. The CDR3: CASSSPGDEQYF. The CDR3 DNA reads TGTGCCAGCAGCTCCCCGGGGGACGAGCAGTACTTC.